Included here is one T cell receptor beta chain sequence, with context. Its antigen remains undetermined. Base qualities are not recorded, but no much larger clone differs from it by a single base. Other DNA sequences within the sample encode an identical CDR3. The collaborating institutions used their own protocols to collect whole blood in K2EDTA tubes. For TCRbeta analysis, collaborators shipped samples in one of three forms: frozen whole blood, isolated PBMCs, or DNA extracted from either of those sample types. The source of the sample is a study of blood T cell repertoires in COVID-19 (dated by TCRdb to about 2020). Study-wide context: The collaborator samples originated in the United States, Italy and Spain and spanned the acute and convalescent phases of COVID-19. Sample metadata almost always included a de-identified subject ID, COVID-19 status, age in years and sex. The dataset comprised deeply sampled blood TCRbeta repertoires from subjects exposed to, actively infected with, or recovered from COVID-19. The repertoires were made available in a free public database intended to serve as a resource for research on the immune response to SARS-CoV-2. The material from the prospective study consisted of cDNA or gDNA derived from T cells, B-cell-depleted T cells, or PBMCs. Where HLA class I and class II types were available, the types were taken from metadata supplied by the sample provider, not from assay-based typing. The samples were drawn from the first 160 participants of the ongoing ImmuneRACE study and from 1,254 subjects provided by 6 global collaborators. Broad study findings and their caveats: Clinical and demographic metadata were provided uncurated, with the amount varying by source and participant.

From the cysteine through the phenylalanine, the CDR3 covers 15 amino acids. Of all the DNA, just the CDR3 is kept, 45 bases in frame from base 1. Trimming accounts for 6 bases at V and 6 bases at J, while the number of junction bases matched to no gene is 7. CDR1 and CDR2 were assigned from the germline V gene as KGHSH and LQKENI. The immunoSEQ Assay, a bias-controlled multiplex PCR, was used to amplify TCRbeta CDR3 regions from genomic DNA. In the source study's methods: The number of nucleated cells in each sample was estimated by amplification of reference gene primers within the assay. To quantify the absolute abundance of each unique TCRbeta CDR3 rearrangement, sequence reads were collapsed and filtered. For each sample, productive Simpson clonality was calculated by taking the square root of Simpson's diversity index across productive rearrangements. The source is immuneACCESS, and TCRdb retained only in-frame sequences with V and J called. Part of the clones is not carried over; for the studies checked, unresolved V genes explain less than half of this, and the remainder is unexplained. For V, J and clone size, that table is used; D and trimming come from the DNA. The sample table records roughly 100,000 clones; roughly 80% of these occur just once. 13% to 15% of the sample is held by the ten biggest clonotypes.

The sequenced sample was peripheral blood. The receptor was derived from a woman aged 60-75 years with acute or convalescent COVID-19. In this chain, TRBV18 is recombined with TRBJ1-4; TRBD1 lines up with 10 middle nucleotides. The DNA sequence is TGTGCCAGCTCCCCCCGGGGGACAGGGGATGAAAAACTGTTTTTT. Translated, this is CASSPRGTGDEKLFF.